These 13 T cell receptor beta chains were sequenced from one sample in a study of Ad26.COV2.S vaccination and SARS-CoV-2 variants. Some clones are missing from TCRdb's copy, which holds only in-frame ones; the method was immunoSEQ multiplex PCR. The sample shows around 450,000 clones, about nine tenths of them seen only once. Treatment: around 19 received Ad26.COV2.S at low or high dose, single or two shots; about 5 received placebo; per-sample allocation not given. Sampling was performed 63 days after the first vaccine or placebo injection. The source material was peripheral blood, sampled in a trial of Ad26.COV2.S vaccine versus placebo. The receptors shown here come from a person aged 18-60 years who received the Ad26.COV2.S COVID-19 vaccine or a placebo.

This clone was observed once. The genes are TRBV2 and TRBJ2-3; TRBD2 matches at 7 bases. This CDR3 contains 14 residues. The J segment lost 4 bases and the V segment lost 6 bases, leaving 7 bases of the junction unmatched. Germline V CDR1 and CDR2: SNHLY, FYNNEI. CDR3 sequence reads: CASRGGNRADTQYF. In DNA form, the CDR3 reads TGTGCCAGCAGGGGAGGGAATCGGGCAGATACGCAGTATTTT.

This chain uses TRBV19 with TRBJ1-1; TRBD1 matches at 9 bases. The V gene's germline CDR1 is LNHDA and CDR2 SQIVND (reference sequence). This CDR3 is built from 14 residues. The junction had 15 bases not matched to a gene; V was cut back by 7 bases and J by 12 bases. The CDR3 sequence: CASMNRGRLGTTFF. CDR3 bases: TGTGCCAGTATGAACAGGGGGCGCCTAGGGACGACTTTCTTT.

This clone was picked up one time. The rearrangement uses TRBV11-2 and TRBJ2-6, with a possible D match to TRBD1 (6 bases). The CDR3 has 16 amino acids. Trimming removed 7 bases at V and 0 bases at J, with 13 bases between. Germline CDR1 and CDR2: SGHAT and FQNNGV. The CDR3 DNA reads TGTGCCAGCACACATATCAGGGGCTCTGGGGCCAACGTCCTGACTTTC. It codes for CASTHIRGSGANVLTF. Together with reference TRBV11-2 and TRBJ2-6, the CDR3 gives the full variable domain: EAGVAQSPRYKIIEKRQSVAFWCNPISGHATLYWYQQILGQGPKLLIQFQNNGVVDDSQLPKDRFSAERLKGVDSTLKIQPAKLEDSAVYLCASTHIRGSGANVLTFGAGSRLTVL.

With respect to this clone: At one boundary the junction diverges from the germline segment, which might be a read error. The gene calls are TRBV7-9 and TRBJ2-3, with 10 bases lining up with TRBD1. There are 18 residues in the CDR3. Germline V gene sequence: CDR1 SEHNR, CDR2 FQNEAQ (reference sequence). This CDR3 reads CASSLRGALTDRGISLVF. CDR3 nucleotides: TGTGCCAGCAGCTTAAGAGGGGCGCTGACGGACAGGGGGATCTCTCTTGTTTTT.

Comments on this clone: The sample carries other DNA sequences with the same CDR3. The V gene is TRBV27, the J gene TRBJ2-1, with a possible D match to TRBD2 (7 bases). Germline CDR1 and CDR2: MNHEY and SMNVEV (reference sequence). V lost 2 bases to trimming and J lost 4 bases, with 9 bases between them. The CDR3 contains 14 residues. In DNA form, the CDR3 reads TGTGCCAGCAGTTTACGGGGGGCATACAATGAGCAGTTCTTC. Residues: CASSLRGAYNEQFF.

The V call is TRBV15, the J call TRBJ2-4; D could derive from TRBD1 or TRBD2 (5 bases each). Germline CDR1 and CDR2: LNHNV and YYDKDF (reference sequence). V lost 1 base and J 1 base, leaving 11 bases between the germline ends. CDR3 length: 16 residues. For the CDR3, the DNA is TGTGCCACCAGCAGAGGGTGGGGGAGTGCCAAAAACATTCAGTACTTC. Its translation: CATSRGWGSAKNIQYF.

The chain is built from TRBV4-2 and TRBJ1-5, with a possible D match to TRBD1 (5 bases). CDR3 length equals 14 residues. Looked up from germline, CDR1 is LGHNA and CDR2 is YNFKEQ. V was trimmed by 0 bases and J by 6 bases, leaving 9 bases between them. CDR3 in amino acids: CASSQDGGAQPQHF. In nucleotides, the CDR3 is TGTGCCAGCAGCCAAGATGGGGGTGCTCAGCCCCAGCATTTT.

This clone was seen only once. The chain combines TRBV10-2 with TRBJ2-3, with D tentatively TRBD2 (6 bases). Germline CDR1 is WSHSY and CDR2 is SAAADI. Trimming left V 6 bases short and J 3 bases short, with 10 bases between. The CDR3 has 13 amino acids. The CDR3 is CASSRAGTDTQYF. In nucleotides, the CDR3 is TGCGCCAGCAGCAGGGCGGGAACAGATACGCAGTATTTT.

The chain employs TRBV7-3 and TRBJ2-1, with 9 nucleotides matching TRBD2. V shed 1 base and J 5 bases; nucleotides not matched to a gene: 15. The CDR3 contains 19 residues. Germline lookup yields CDR1 SGHTA and CDR2 FQGTGA. CDR3 region: CASSLIPVETSGGDNEQFF. In DNA, the CDR3 is TGTGCCAGCAGCTTAATCCCTGTGGAGACTAGCGGAGGGGACAATGAGCAGTTCTTC. The whole variable domain, filled in from reference TRBV7-3 and TRBJ2-1, reads GAGVSQTPSNKVTEKGKYVELRCDPISGHTALYWYRQSLGQGPEFLIYFQGTGAADDSGLPNDRFFAVRPEGSVSTLKIQRTERGDSAVYLCASSLIPVETSGGDNEQFFGPGTRLTVL.

This chain links TRBV7-8 with TRBJ2-5; a possible D gene is TRBD2 (6 bases). Germline CDR1 is SGHVS and CDR2 is FQNEAQ. The V and J ends lost 5 bases and 2 bases respectively, with 12 bases between them. The CDR3 is 14 residues long. The CDR3 DNA reads as TGTGCCAGCAGCCCTGGACTACCGCAAGAGACCCAGTACTTC. Translation gives CASSPGLPQETQYF.

This chain joins TRBV7-3 and TRBJ2-1; 7 bases match TRBD2. The CDR3 covers 14 residues. CDR1 and CDR2 (germline): SGHTA, FQGTGA. Germline trimming cut 5 bases from V and 9 bases from J; bases unmatched to any gene: 10. CDR3 amino acids: CASSLRPASGEQFF. CDR3 nucleotide sequence: TGTGCCAGCAGCCTACGACCAGCTAGCGGTGAGCAGTTCTTC.

The rearrangement uses TRBV5-6 and TRBJ2-1, with D possibly TRBD2 on 6 matching bases. CDR3 length: 13 residues. Between the trimmed V and J ends, which lost 0 bases and 9 bases, there was a span of 10 bases. Germline lookup yields CDR1 SGHDT and CDR2 YYEEEE. CDR3 in DNA: TGTGCCAGCAGCTTGGGGAGGGTGGGTGAGCAGTTCTTC. As protein: CASSLGRVGEQFF.

The chain combines TRBV10-3 with TRBJ2-7; a possible D gene is TRBD2 (6 bases). Trimming took 2 bases from V and 2 from J, leaving 13 bases between them. The CDR3 covers 15 residues. The germline V gene encodes CDR1 ENHRY and CDR2 SYGVKD. Here the CDR3 reads CAISEHASATYEQYF. The CDR3 DNA follows: TGTGCCATCAGTGAGCATGCTAGCGCTACCTACGAGCAGTACTTC.